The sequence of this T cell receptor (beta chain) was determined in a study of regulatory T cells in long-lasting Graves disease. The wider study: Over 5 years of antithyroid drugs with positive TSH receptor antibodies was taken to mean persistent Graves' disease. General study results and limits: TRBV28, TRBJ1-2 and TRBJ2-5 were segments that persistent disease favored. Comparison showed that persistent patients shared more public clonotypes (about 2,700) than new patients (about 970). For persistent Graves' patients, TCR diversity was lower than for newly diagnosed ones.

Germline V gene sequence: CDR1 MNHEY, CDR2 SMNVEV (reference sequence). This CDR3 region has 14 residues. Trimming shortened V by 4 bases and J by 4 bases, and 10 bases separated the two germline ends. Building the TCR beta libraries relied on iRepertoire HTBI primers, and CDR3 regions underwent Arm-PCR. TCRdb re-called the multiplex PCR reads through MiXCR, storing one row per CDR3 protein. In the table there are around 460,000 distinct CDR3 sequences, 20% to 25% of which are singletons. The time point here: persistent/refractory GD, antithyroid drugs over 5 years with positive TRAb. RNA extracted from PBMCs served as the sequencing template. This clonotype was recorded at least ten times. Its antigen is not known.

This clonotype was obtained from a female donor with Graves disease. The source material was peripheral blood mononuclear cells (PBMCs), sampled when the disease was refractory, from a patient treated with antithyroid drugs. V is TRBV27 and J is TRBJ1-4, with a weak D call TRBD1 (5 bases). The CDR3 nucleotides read TGTGCCAGCAGTTCGGGACGGAATAATGAAAAACTGTTTTTT. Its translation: CASSSGRNNEKLFF. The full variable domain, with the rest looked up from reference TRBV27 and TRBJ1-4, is EAQVTQNPRYLITVTGKKLTVTCSQNMNHEYMSWYRQDPGLGLRQIYYSMNVEVTDKGDVPEGYKVSRKEKRNFPLILESPSPNQTSLYFCASSSGRNNEKLFFGSGTQLSVL.